This T cell receptor (beta chain) was found in a study of patients and donors after allogeneic stem cell transplantation. TCRdb re-called the RT-PCR reads with MiXCR, one entry per CDR3 protein. The profile shows 40,000 to 45,000 distinct CDR3 sequences, 25% to 35% of them singletons. A remark on this clonotype: One junction end does not reproduce the germline sequence, and a read error may be involved.

CDR3 length: 14 residues. The TCR comes from a human donor who was either an allogeneic HSCT recipient or a stem cell or donor lymphocyte infusion donor (not recorded which). It is not recorded whose cells these are; they may come from a transplant donor. Sequencing was done on a sample of blood, either unsorted or a sorted T cell fraction (not recorded which). V gene TRBV12-3 or TRBV12-4 combines with J gene TRBJ2-6; a weak D match, TRBD1 (5 bases). CDR3 in DNA: TGTGCCAGCATTCGCTCCTCTGGGGCTAACGTCCTGACTTTC. Protein sequence: CASIRSSGANVLTF.